This TCR beta chain was identified during a study of T cell repertoires in cytomegalovirus infection (dated by TCRdb to between 2017 and 2020). In terms of the full investigation: Recently identified HLA-C-restricted CMV epitopes, whose presentation resists viral immunomodulation, were targeted by peptide stimulations together with well-studied HLA-B-restricted epitopes. Donor HLA type was relevant to the analysis, because carriage of CMV infection together with the matching HLA type was indicated by public TCR beta signatures.

TCRdb records Illumina HiSeq 1500 as the sequencer. Through fastp at Q25 and MiXCR, TCRdb rebuilt clones from the public reads, retaining in-frame beta chains. Every entry covers one CDR3 protein and lists the most common genes and DNA from its rows. This sample holds approximately 1,000,000 distinct CDR3 sequences; under 40% were observed only once. The ten largest account for around 15% of the sample. Sample treatment or condition, as interpreted from the label and publication: in vitro stimulation with specific CMV peptide epitopes to enrich CMV-specific T cells. General findings and caveats noted by the study authors: In both this cohort and an independent approximately 350-donor cohort, the cumulative frequency of public TCR beta family members distinguished carriers of CMV infection plus the relevant HLA type. The ex vivo response was dominated by HLA-C-restricted CMV-specific TCR beta clonotypes, which also provided the single most frequent clonotype in two of eight donors.

To note about this clonotype: No cognate antigen has been identified for it. It has no much larger one-base neighbor in the sample; base qualities were not kept.

The sequence came from a human donor in good health (CMV status not recorded). Some clones in this sample may be carry-over from other donors' samples. Here the sequenced sample was cultured CD8+ T cells from PBMCs, taken from culture after CMV antigen stimulation.

The CDR3 has the sequence CASSYSRGAQGADEQFF. The base sequence is TGTGCCAGCAGTTACTCGAGAGGTGCACAGGGGGCGGATGAGCAGTTCTTC. The chain is encoded by TRBV6-5 joined to TRBJ2-1; 9 bases in the middle match TRBD1. V loses 0 bases at its end and J loses 8 bases; junction bases beyond the gene matches: 11. The CDR3 spans 17 residues, from the cysteine through the phenylalanine. Solely the CDR3 DNA is kept, with 51 bases framed from the first base. Taken from the germline V gene, the CDR1 and CDR2 loops are MNHEY and SVGAGI.